Sequencing of this T cell receptor beta chain was carried out in a study of blood T cell repertoires in COVID-19. Study-wide context: The cDNA or gDNA used as material had been derived from T cells, B-cell-depleted T cells, or PBMCs.

Sequencing was performed with immunoSEQ multiplex PCR; in TCRdb, only in-frame clones are kept and a portion is missing. This sample has 290,000 or so clones; about four fifths occur once, and the top ten carry over 4%. CDR1 and CDR2 from the germline V gene are SGHNT and YYREEE (reference sequence). Deletions cut 1 base from V and 0 bases from J, with 9 bases between. The CDR3 is 15 amino acids. Study members were between roughly 18 and 89 years old and lived in approximately 25 US regions. Membership in each cohort depended on participant-reported clinical history. Participants in the exposed group had met a COVID-19 case in the 2 weeks before joining the study.

The rearrangement uses TRBV5-4 and TRBJ2-3, with a tentative D call TRBD1 (5 bases). The sequence came from a man between 40 and 49 years old who had been exposed to COVID-19. The sequencing input was PBMCs or T cells enriched from blood (not recorded which). CDR3: CASSLTAGSTDTQYF. As DNA, the CDR3 is TGTGCCAGCAGCTTGACGGCAGGGAGCACAGATACGCAGTATTTT.